This TCR beta chain originates from a study of control samples from healthy donors and cancer patients. Deletions cut 4 bases from V and 0 bases from J, with 10 bases between. In germline, CDR1 is SGHDT, CDR2 YYEEEE. The CDR3 is 14 amino acids. Sequencing used immunoSEQ multiplex PCR; TCRdb keeps in-frame clones, though not all of them. The sample has 150,000 to 200,000 clones; approximately 92% are singletons. The chain has TRBV5-6 and TRBJ1-1; tentative D call: TRBD1 (5 bases). This sequence was found in a woman between 40 and 55 years old in good health. Material: blood. CDR3 sequence (DNA): TGTGCCAGCAGCCCCCTGGGGCTGAACACTGAAGCTTTCTTT. This codes for CASSPLGLNTEAFF. The variable domain in full, completed from reference TRBV5-6 and TRBJ1-1, reads DAGVTQSPTHLIKTRGQQVTLRCSPKSGHDTVSWYQQALGQGPQFIFQYYEEEERQRGNFPDRFSGHQFPNYSSELNVNALLLGDSALYLCASSPLGLNTEAFFGQGTRLTVV.